The 31 T cell receptor beta chains presented below share a single source sample, sequenced in a study of T-cell reconstitution after alpha-beta-depleted transplantation in children. Unique molecular identifiers tagged the TCRbeta library. One entry per CDR3 protein results from TCRdb running MiXCR on the PCR reads. This sample carries 700,000 to 850,000 distinct CDR3 sequences, around 17% of them seen once, and the ten largest clones take roughly 5%. Source: PBMCs, mostly from graft donor cells, taken 360 days after TCRalphabeta/CD19-depleted stem cell transplant. The receptors were gathered from a male patient younger than 18 who had a stem cell transplant for acute lymphoblastic leukemia, so the T cells may come from the graft donor.

This clonotype was detected only a few times. The rearrangement joins TRBV4-2 to TRBJ1-1; no clear D. The CDR3 is 14 amino acids. Germline values: CDR1 LGHNA, CDR2 YNFKEQ. V dropped 2 bases and J dropped 5 bases, with 12 bases sitting between them. CDR3 DNA sequence: TGTGCCAGCAGCCAAATCCTCGGTCCGACTGAAGCTTTCTTT. Its protein is CASSQILGPTEAFF.

This clonotype has only a few counts. The CDR3 sequence is CASSLDHGAGAFF. CDR3 bases: TGTGCCAGCAGCTTAGATCACGGGGCGGGGGCTTTCTTT. The chain links TRBV11-2 to TRBJ1-1; D may be TRBD1 (5 bases). Germline V gives CDR1 SGHAT, CDR2 FQNNGV. V shed 0 bases and J shed 11 bases, with 13 bases lying between them. The CDR3 is made up of 13 amino acids.

V usage is TRBV5-1 and J usage is TRBJ2-7; D unclear. Germline V lookup: CDR1 SGHRS, CDR2 YFSETQ. This CDR3 has 14 amino acids. V was shortened by 0 bases and J by 2 bases, with 9 bases between the two germline ends. The CDR3 DNA sequence: TGCGCCAGCAGCTTGGTGAGATCTGCCTACGAGCAGTACTTC. Its translation is CASSLVRSAYEQYF.

The CDR3 DNA follows: TGTGCCAGCGCCCCTCAAGGGGGTGGCGGCACTGAAGCTTTCTTT. This codes for CASAPQGGGGTEAFF. The V call is TRBV18, the J call TRBJ1-1; TRBD1 is a possible D gene (6 bases). Germline V CDR1 and CDR2: KGHSH, LQKENI. The CDR3 is made up of 15 amino acids. Trimming cost V 8 bases and J 4 bases, with 20 bases left between them.

This clonotype was counted ten times or more. The chain recombines TRBV12-3 or TRBV12-4 with TRBJ1-5; D remains unclear. This CDR3 has 14 residues. With 7 bases removed from V and 0 bases from J, the gap between germline ends came to 10 bases. The CDR3 coding sequence is TGTGCCAGCATTTATGGAGTTAGCAATCAGCCCCAGCATTTT. It is translated as CASIYGVSNQPQHF.

This clonotype was seen more than once but under ten times. This sequence joins TRBV27 and TRBJ2-7; possibly TRBD1 for D (5 bases). This CDR3 has 19 amino acids. Germline lookup yields CDR1 MNHEY and CDR2 SMNVEV (reference sequence). Deletions cut 0 bases from V and 0 bases from J, with 21 bases between. The CDR3 coding sequence is TGTGCCAGCAGTTTATCGGGTCTGGGTAGGGGCCCAAGCTCCTACGAGCAGTACTTC. Translating it yields CASSLSGLGRGPSSYEQYF.

The chain uses TRBV4-1 and TRBJ2-5; D is tentatively TRBD1 or TRBD2 (5 bases each). The CDR3 covers 16 residues. V was trimmed by 5 bases and J by 2 bases, leaving 18 bases between them. Germline V gene sequence: CDR1 MGHRA, CDR2 YSYEKL. The CDR3 DNA follows: TGCGCCAGCAGCTTACTCCCGGGGCCCCTTCAAGAGACCCAGTACTTC. Amino acid sequence: CASSLLPGPLQETQYF.

The rearrangement joins TRBV6-5 to TRBJ2-5; TRBD2 agrees at 11 bases. The CDR3 sequence is 14 residues long. Germline V gene data show CDR1 as MNHEY and CDR2 as SVGAGI. The junction had 0 bases not matched to a gene; V was cut back by 2 bases and J by 4 bases. The DNA of the CDR3 is TGTGCCAGCAGTTACGGGACTAGCGGAGAGACCCAGTACTTC. This codes for CASSYGTSGETQYF.

Here the CDR3 reads CSARDIGTPQETQYF. As DNA, the CDR3 is TGCAGTGCTAGAGATATAGGGACACCCCAAGAGACCCAGTACTTC. The chain carries TRBV20-1 and TRBJ2-5, with D tentatively TRBD1 (6 bases). CDR1 and CDR2 from the germline V gene are DFQATT and SNEGSKA (reference sequence). Trimming stripped 0 bases from V and 1 base from J, with 12 bases between. This CDR3 region has 15 residues.

A few counts support this clonotype. The chain employs TRBV5-5 and TRBJ1-2; D may be TRBD1 (5 bases). CDR1 and CDR2 (germline): SGHKS, YYEKEE (reference sequence). This CDR3 is built from 13 residues. Between the trimmed V and J ends, which lost 0 bases and 8 bases, there was a span of 11 bases. The CDR3 DNA sequence: TGTGCCAGCAGCTTGGCAGGGAAAGTAGGCTACACCTTC. Protein product: CASSLAGKVGYTF.

This clonotype turned up a few times. This chain joins TRBV19 and TRBJ2-1; a weak D match, TRBD2 (6 bases). Per the germline V gene, CDR1 is LNHDA and CDR2 is SQIVND (reference sequence). The CDR3 runs 13 residues. Trimming shortened V by 7 bases and J by 6 bases, and 13 bases separated the two germline ends. In DNA, the CDR3 is TGTGCCAGTACGACGGGAGTAGGCAATGAGCAGTTCTTC. It specifies CASTTGVGNEQFF.

V is TRBV12-3 or TRBV12-4 and J is TRBJ1-2; D might be TRBD1 (6 bases). Trimming cost V 6 bases and J 6 bases, with 14 bases left between them. The CDR3 runs 13 residues. This CDR3 is CASSPPWGHGYTF. Here the CDR3 DNA reads TGTGCCAGCAGCCCCCCGTGGGGGCATGGCTACACCTTC.

About this clonotype: This likely comes from a read error, as the CDR3 has no conserved phenylalanine or tryptophan at its end. The rearrangement uses TRBV4-1 and TRBJ2-2; D unclear. CDR1 is MGHRA, CDR2 YSYEKL, per germline. The CDR3 totals 15 residues. Trimming shortened V by 3 bases and J by 8 bases, and 16 bases separated the two germline ends. As DNA, the CDR3 is TGCGCCAGCAGCCACGTAGGTCGCGCTTCGGGGGAGCTGTTTTTA. Protein product: CASSHVGRASGELFL.

This clonotype has a count of ten or more. The chain recombines TRBV7-2 with TRBJ2-1; tentative D call: TRBD2 (5 bases). Germline loops: CDR1 SGHTA, CDR2 FQGNSA. There are 14 residues in the CDR3. The V gene lost 5 bases and the J gene lost 3 bases, with 11 bases spanning the gap. The CDR3: CASSLAAVYNEQFF. The CDR3 DNA reads TGTGCCAGCAGCCTCGCAGCGGTCTACAATGAGCAGTTCTTC.

This chain uses TRBV5-1 with TRBJ2-1; 8 bases map to TRBD2. The J segment lost 7 bases and the V segment lost 1 base, leaving 7 bases of the junction unmatched. The CDR3 consists of 15 residues. Germline V CDR1 and CDR2: SGHRS, YFSETQ. The CDR3 sequence is CASSLSGGILNEQFF. The CDR3 DNA is TGCGCCAGCAGCTTGAGCGGGGGCATCCTTAATGAGCAGTTCTTC.

There are many counts of this clonotype. This rearrangement joins TRBV5-1 to TRBJ2-7, with 7 nucleotides matching TRBD1. Looked up from germline, CDR1 is SGHRS and CDR2 is YFSETQ. Losses at the gene ends were 4 bases for V and 2 bases for J; bases not matched to a gene: 9. CDR3 length: 15 residues. This CDR3 is CASSSIRGYTYEQYF. DNA for the CDR3: TGCGCCAGCAGCAGTATCAGGGGGTACACCTACGAGCAGTACTTC.

This clonotype showed up just a few times. The chain couples TRBV4-1 to TRBJ2-5, with D hard to call. The CDR3 length is 14 residues. Germline CDR1 reads MGHRA; CDR2 reads YSYEKL. The V end lost 4 bases, the J end lost 1 base, and 10 bases lay between the germline ends. The CDR3: CASSLAQFQETQYF. CDR3 nucleotides: TGCGCCAGCAGCCTTGCACAGTTCCAAGAGACCCAGTACTTC.

This clonotype was seen only a few times. The rearrangement links TRBV6-2 or TRBV6-3 to TRBJ1-5, with D unresolved. The CDR3 extends over 12 amino acids. The germline CDR1 and CDR2 sequences are MNHEY and SVGEGT. V dropped 5 bases and J dropped 4 bases, with 6 bases sitting between them. CDR3 amino acids: CASSMRNQPQHF. The CDR3 region has the DNA TGTGCCAGCAGTATGAGGAATCAGCCCCAGCATTTT.

The rearrangement joins TRBV4-1 to TRBJ2-7; D unresolved. The length of the CDR3 is 15 residues. V dropped 1 base and J dropped 3 bases, with 13 bases sitting between them. From germline, CDR1 is MGHRA and CDR2 YSYEKL. CDR3 DNA sequence: TGCGCCAGCAGCCAAGTGTTAGCTGCCTTCTACGAGCAGTACTTC. Its protein product is CASSQVLAAFYEQYF.

This clonotype came up a few times. The chain carries TRBV4-1 and TRBJ2-1; 7 bases align to TRBD2. CDR3 length: 15 residues. V lost 4 bases to trimming and J lost 2 bases; unmatched junction nucleotides: 5. CDR1 is MGHRA, CDR2 YSYEKL, per germline. The CDR3 loop is CASSLAGRAYNEQFF. The CDR3, as DNA: TGCGCCAGCAGCCTTGCGGGGAGGGCCTACAATGAGCAGTTCTTC.

The chain links TRBV9 to TRBJ2-5; the D is unclear. V lost 0 bases to trimming and J lost 2 bases, with 8 bases between them. CDR1 and CDR2 (germline): SGDLS, YYNGEE. The CDR3 runs 14 residues. CDR3 sequence: CASSVERAQETQYF. In DNA form, the CDR3 reads TGTGCCAGCAGCGTAGAAAGAGCACAAGAGACCCAGTACTTC.

This clonotype was recorded many times. The rearrangement uses TRBV12-3 or TRBV12-4 and TRBJ1-1; perhaps TRBD1 as D (5 bases). CDR3 size: 15 residues. The V and J ends lost 3 bases and 1 base respectively, with 12 bases between them. The CDR3 DNA follows: TGTGCCAGCAGTTTGGGCAGGGCCCCGAACACTGAAGCTTTCTTT. Protein product: CASSLGRAPNTEAFF.

This clonotype appeared a few times. The chain combines TRBV18 with TRBJ2-1; 8 nucleotides align to TRBD2. The CDR3 totals 15 residues. CDR1 is KGHSH, CDR2 LQKENI, per germline. Germline trimming cut 2 bases from V and 3 bases from J; bases unmatched to any gene: 3. In DNA form, the CDR3 reads TGTGCCAGCTCACCAAGCGGGAGTCTCTACAATGAGCAGTTCTTC. Amino acid sequence: CASSPSGSLYNEQFF.

The chain couples TRBV9 to TRBJ2-1; D tentatively reads TRBD1 or TRBD2 (5 bases each). The V and J ends lost 1 base and 10 bases respectively, with 24 bases between them. CDR3 size: 17 residues. The germline V gene encodes CDR1 SGDLS and CDR2 YYNGEE. Here the CDR3 DNA reads TGTGCCAGCAGCGTACCCTCGACCGGGACGCTGATTTCGGAGCAGTTCTTC. Amino acids: CASSVPSTGTLISEQFF.

The gene calls are TRBV7-2 and TRBJ2-7; a possible D gene is TRBD2 (6 bases). Germline values: CDR1 SGHTA, CDR2 FQGNSA. The V end lost 2 bases, the J end lost 2 bases, and 13 bases lay between the germline ends. The CDR3 has 15 amino acids. As DNA, the CDR3 is TGTGCCAGCAGCTTAAACTTCGGAGGGCCCTACGAGCAGTACTTC. Translation gives CASSLNFGGPYEQYF.

This clonotype was recorded a few times. The chain couples TRBV7-9 to TRBJ2-1; TRBD2 agrees at 7 bases. Germline V lookup: CDR1 SEHNR, CDR2 FQNEAQ (reference sequence). This CDR3 has 16 amino acids. The V segment lost 4 bases and the J segment 3 bases; nucleotides outside the gene matches: 9. The chain's CDR3 is CASSSTGGGLYNEQFF. In nucleotides, the CDR3 is TGTGCCAGCAGCTCTACTGGGGGGGGACTCTACAATGAGCAGTTCTTC.

V is TRBV3-1 and J is TRBJ2-1; 9 bases match TRBD2. CDR1 LGHDT and CDR2 YNNKEL come from the germline V gene (reference sequence). The CDR3 contains 15 residues. J was trimmed by 7 bases and V by 7 bases; bases with no gene match: 11. The CDR3 region has the DNA TGTGCCAGCAACCTTAATAGCGGGAGAGGGAATGAGCAGTTCTTC. Protein sequence: CASNLNSGRGNEQFF.

This clonotype was recorded at least ten times. The rearrangement links TRBV28 to TRBJ1-5; D gene ambiguous. Germline loops: CDR1 MDHEN, CDR2 SYDVKM. Trimming removed 2 bases from V and 3 bases from J, with 11 bases in between. This CDR3 has 15 residues. The chain's CDR3 is CASSLDPGDNQPQHF. The CDR3 DNA reads TGTGCCAGCAGTTTAGACCCGGGTGACAATCAGCCCCAGCATTTT.

This clonotype occurred a few times. The chain combines TRBV7-2 with TRBJ2-5; TRBD2 aligns across 11 bases. The CDR3 is 16 residues long. V shed 0 bases and J 5 bases; nucleotides not matched to a gene: 5. The germline CDR1 and CDR2 sequences are SGHTA and FQGNSA. Written as DNA, the CDR3 is TGTGCCAGCAGCTTAGCGGGACTAGCGGTAGGGGAGACCCAGTACTTC. Translated: CASSLAGLAVGETQYF.

This clonotype was seen only a few times. This chain uses TRBV20-1 with TRBJ1-2; 10 positions agree with TRBD1. The CDR3 runs to 15 residues. Germline CDR1 reads DFQATT; CDR2 reads SNEGSKA (reference sequence). V lost 2 bases to trimming and J lost 8 bases; unmatched junction nucleotides: 11. The CDR3 reads CSARRQGAPPPGYTF. For the CDR3, the DNA is TGCAGTGCTAGAAGACAGGGGGCGCCTCCCCCCGGCTACACCTTC.

This clonotype was seen many times. V and J are TRBV6-1 and TRBJ1-2; no reliable D call. This CDR3 comprises 14 residues. CDR1 and CDR2 from the germline V gene are MNHNS and SASEGT. V was clipped by 4 bases and J by 0 bases, with 9 bases between them. The CDR3 protein is CASSGTEANYGYTF. The CDR3 bases are TGTGCCAGCAGTGGGACGGAAGCTAACTATGGCTACACCTTC.